This T cell receptor (beta chain) was recorded in a study of T cell responses to AZD1222 COVID-19 vaccine. CDR3 length: 17 residues. Germline V gene data show CDR1 as SGHVS and CDR2 as FQNEAQ. V was pared by 4 bases and J by 0 bases, with 13 bases between. Repertoires were generated with immunoSEQ multiplex PCR, while TCRdb's copy carries only in-frame clones and drops some. The table records about 200,000 clones, about 92% of them present only once. The TCR sequence derives from an adult who received the MenACWY meningococcal vaccine as a control. The source material was peripheral blood, sampled 28 days after the second dose of the MenACWY control vaccine. The chain uses TRBV7-8 and TRBJ1-6; TRBD1 might be the D (6 bases). CDR3 in amino acids: CASSWTVGNSYNSPLHF. For the CDR3, the DNA is TGTGCCAGCAGCTGGACAGTTGGGAACTCCTATAATTCACCCCTCCACTTT.